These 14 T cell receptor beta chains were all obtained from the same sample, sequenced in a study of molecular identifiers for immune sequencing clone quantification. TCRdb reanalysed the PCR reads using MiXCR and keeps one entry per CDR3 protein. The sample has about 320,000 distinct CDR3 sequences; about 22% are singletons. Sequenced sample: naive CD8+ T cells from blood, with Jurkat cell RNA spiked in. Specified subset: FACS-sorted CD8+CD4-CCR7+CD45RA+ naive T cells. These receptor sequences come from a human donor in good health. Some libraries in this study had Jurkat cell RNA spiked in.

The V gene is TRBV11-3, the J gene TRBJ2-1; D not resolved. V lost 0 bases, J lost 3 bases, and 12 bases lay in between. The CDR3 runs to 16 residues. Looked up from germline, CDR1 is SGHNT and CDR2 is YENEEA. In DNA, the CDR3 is TGTGCCAGCAGCTTAGAACCCTCCCGGAGCTACAATGAGCAGTTCTTC. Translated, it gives CASSLEPSRSYNEQFF.

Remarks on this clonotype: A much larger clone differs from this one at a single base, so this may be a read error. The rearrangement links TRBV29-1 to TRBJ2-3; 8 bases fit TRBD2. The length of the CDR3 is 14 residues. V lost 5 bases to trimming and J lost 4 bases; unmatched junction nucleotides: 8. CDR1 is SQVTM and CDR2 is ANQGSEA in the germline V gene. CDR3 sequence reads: CSVPRLAWPDTQYF. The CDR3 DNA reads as TGCAGCGTTCCAAGACTAGCGTGGCCAGATACGCAGTATTTT.

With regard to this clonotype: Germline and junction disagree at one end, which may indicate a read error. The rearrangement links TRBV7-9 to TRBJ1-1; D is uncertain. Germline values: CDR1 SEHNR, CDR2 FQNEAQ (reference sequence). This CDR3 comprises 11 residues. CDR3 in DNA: TGTGCCCGCAGCTTTAGCACTGAAGCTCTCTTT. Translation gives CARSFSTEALF.

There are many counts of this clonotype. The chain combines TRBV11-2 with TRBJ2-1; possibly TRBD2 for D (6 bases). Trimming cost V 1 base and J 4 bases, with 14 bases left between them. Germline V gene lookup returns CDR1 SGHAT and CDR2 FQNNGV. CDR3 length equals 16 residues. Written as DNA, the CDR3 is TGTGCCAGCAGCTTAGCCGGGACTGGCTCGTACAATGAGCAGTTCTTC. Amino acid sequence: CASSLAGTGSYNEQFF. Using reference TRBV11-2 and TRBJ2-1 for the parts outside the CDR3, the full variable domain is EAGVAQSPRYKIIEKRQSVAFWCNPISGHATLYWYQQILGQGPKLLIQFQNNGVVDDSQLPKDRFSAERLKGVDSTLKIQPAKLEDSAVYLCASSLAGTGSYNEQFFGPGTRLTVL.

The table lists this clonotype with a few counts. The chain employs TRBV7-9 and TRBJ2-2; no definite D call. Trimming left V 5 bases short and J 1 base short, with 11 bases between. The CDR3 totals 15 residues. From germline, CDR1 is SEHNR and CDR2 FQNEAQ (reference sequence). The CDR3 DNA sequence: TGTGCCAGCAGCCTTCCGGTGGTGAACACCGGGGAGCTGTTTTTT. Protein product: CASSLPVVNTGELFF.

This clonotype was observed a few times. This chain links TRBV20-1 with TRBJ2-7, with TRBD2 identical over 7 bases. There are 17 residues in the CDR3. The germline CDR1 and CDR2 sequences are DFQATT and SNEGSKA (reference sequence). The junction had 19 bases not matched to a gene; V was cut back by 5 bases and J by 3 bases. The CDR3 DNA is TGCAGTGCTCTCGGCCCCGAGGGAGGGTCTCTGAGCTACGAGCAGTACTTC. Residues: CSALGPEGGSLSYEQYF.

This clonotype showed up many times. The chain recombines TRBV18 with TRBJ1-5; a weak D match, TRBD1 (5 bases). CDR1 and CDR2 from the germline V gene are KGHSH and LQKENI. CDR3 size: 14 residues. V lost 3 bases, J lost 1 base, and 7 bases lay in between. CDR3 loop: CASSPRDSNQPQHF. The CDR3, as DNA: TGTGCCAGCTCACCGCGGGACAGCAATCAGCCCCAGCATTTT.

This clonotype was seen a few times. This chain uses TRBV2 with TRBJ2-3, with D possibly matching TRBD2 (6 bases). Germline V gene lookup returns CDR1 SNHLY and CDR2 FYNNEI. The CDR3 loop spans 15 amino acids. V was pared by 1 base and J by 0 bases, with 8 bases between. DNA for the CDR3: TGTGCCAGCAGTGAAGAGAGCGGGAGCACAGATACGCAGTATTTT. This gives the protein CASSEESGSTDTQYF.

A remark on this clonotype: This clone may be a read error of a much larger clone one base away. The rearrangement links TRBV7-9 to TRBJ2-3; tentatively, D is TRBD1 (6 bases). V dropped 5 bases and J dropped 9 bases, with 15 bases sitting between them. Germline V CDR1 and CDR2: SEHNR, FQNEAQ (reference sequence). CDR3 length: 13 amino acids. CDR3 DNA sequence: TGTGCCAGCAGCGGAGCCGGGACATCCACGCAGTATTTT. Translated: CASSGAGTSTQYF.

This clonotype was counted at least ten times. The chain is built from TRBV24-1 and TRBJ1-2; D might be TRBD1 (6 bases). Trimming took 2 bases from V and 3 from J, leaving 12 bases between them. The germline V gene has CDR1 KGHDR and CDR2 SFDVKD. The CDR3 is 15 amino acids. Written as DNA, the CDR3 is TGTGCCACCAGTGATTCCAACAGGGCGGACTATGGCTACACCTTC. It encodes CATSDSNRADYGYTF.

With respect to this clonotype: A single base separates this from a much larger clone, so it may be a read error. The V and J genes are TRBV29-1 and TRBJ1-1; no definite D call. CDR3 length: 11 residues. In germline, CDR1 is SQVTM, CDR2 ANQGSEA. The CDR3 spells CSVAVWPEALF. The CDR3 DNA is TGCAGCGTTGCTGTTTGGCCTGAAGCTCTCTTT.

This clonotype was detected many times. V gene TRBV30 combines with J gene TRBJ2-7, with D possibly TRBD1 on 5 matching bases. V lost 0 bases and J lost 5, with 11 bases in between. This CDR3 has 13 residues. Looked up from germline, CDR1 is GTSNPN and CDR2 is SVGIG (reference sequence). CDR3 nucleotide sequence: TGTGCCTGGAGTGTAGACAGCGAAAACGAGCAGTACTTC. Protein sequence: CAWSVDSENEQYF.

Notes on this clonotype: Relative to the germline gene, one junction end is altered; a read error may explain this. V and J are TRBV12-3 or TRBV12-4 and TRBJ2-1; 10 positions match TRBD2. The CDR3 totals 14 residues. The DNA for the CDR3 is TGTGCCAGCAGTCTAGCGGGAGTCAACAATGAGCAGTTCTTC. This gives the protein CASSLAGVNNEQFF.

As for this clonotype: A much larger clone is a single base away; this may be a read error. CDR3 in DNA: TGTGCCAGTAGTTCGTGGACGGCCTCCTACGAGCTGTACTTC. Residues: CASSSWTASYELYF. The V and J genes are TRBV19 and TRBJ2-7; no clear D gene. Germline V gives CDR1 LNHDA, CDR2 SQIVND (reference sequence). This CDR3 region has 14 residues.